The next 2 T cell receptor beta chains were all read from a single sample in a study of T cell responses to AZD1222 COVID-19 vaccine (dated by TCRdb to the early 2020s). The label giving this sample's time point can be read as: baseline before first vaccination. Libraries were constructed by the immunoSEQ multiplex PCR assay. What TCRdb holds here is the immuneACCESS table cut down to in-frame rearrangements. Part of the clones is not present; checked against another copy, under half of the missing clones reflect an unresolved V gene, and the others are unexplained. This sample holds some 170,000 clones; 85% to 90% were observed only once. 1.6% of the sample goes to the ten largest clones. The material was peripheral blood, obtained on day 0 of AZD1222 vaccination. These receptors originate from an adult in good health.

The gene calls are TRBV30 and TRBJ1-2, with TRBD1 identical over 8 bases. The germline V gene encodes CDR1 GTSNPN and CDR2 SVGIG (reference sequence). The CDR3 is 11 residues long. V was clipped by 3 bases and J by 7 bases; unmatched bases: 1. The CDR3 reads CAWRQGGGYTF. The CDR3 DNA follows: TGTGCCTGGAGACAGGGGGGTGGCTACACCTTC.

V gene TRBV6-6 combines with J gene TRBJ1-2; D call uncertain. Deletions cut 5 bases from V and 8 bases from J, with 15 bases between. Germline V lookup: CDR1 MNHNY, CDR2 SVGAGI (reference sequence). The CDR3 contains 13 residues. CDR3 nucleotides: TGTGCCAGCAGTCACAACGGTATAGGAGGCTACACCTTC. Encoded protein: CASSHNGIGGYTF.